Shown below are 7 T cell receptor beta chains from a single sample sequenced in a study of beta chain features in type 1 diabetes (dated by TCRdb to between 2017 and 2018). Broader findings and caveats from the paper: Type 1 diabetes patients showed a moderate but significant shortening of TCRB CDR3 length in all four CD4+ subsets.

Library preparation employed the immunoSEQ multiplex PCR assay. The entire amount of isolated RNA was reverse transcribed using the High Capacity cDNA Reverse Transcription Kit, so the sequenced TCRB transcripts were expressed ones. The source is immuneACCESS, and TCRdb retained only in-frame sequences with V and J called. Part of the clones is not carried over; for the studies checked, unresolved V genes explain less than half of this, and the remainder is unexplained. This sample is represented by about 650,000 clones; around an eighth of them were singletons. 0.095% to 0.15% of the sample goes to the ten largest clones. These TCRs' antigens remain unknown. Sequencing used naive CD4+ T cells from blood. In light of the paper, this sample's cell subset or site label describes: true naive CD4+ T cells. These receptors all stem from a young man with type 1 diabetes.

CDR3 amino acids: CAWSGQGGTGELFF. CDR3 nucleotide sequence: TGTGCCTGGAGTGGGCAGGGCGGCACCGGGGAGCTGTTTTTT. The V and J genes are TRBV30 and TRBJ2-2, with D possibly TRBD1 on 5 matching bases. In germline, CDR1 is GTSNPN, CDR2 SVGIG (reference sequence). Trimming shortened V by 1 base and J by 4 bases, and 10 bases separated the two germline ends. The length of the CDR3 is 14 residues.

This clone appeared a few times. The junction and the germline gene differ at one end; a read error may be behind it. The chain joins TRBV7-3 to TRBJ2-1, with 7 bases fitting TRBD1. Per the germline V gene, CDR1 is SGHTA and CDR2 is FQGTGA. This CDR3 spans 15 amino acids. In nucleotides, the CDR3 is TGTGCCAGCAGCCTAACGACAGGGTCAGGGAATGAGCAGTTCTTC. It codes for CASSLTTGSGNEQFF.

The rearrangement joins TRBV7-2 to TRBJ2-2; D tentatively reads TRBD1 or TRBD2 (5 bases each). V lost 1 base and J 6 bases, leaving 9 bases between the germline ends. This CDR3 has 14 amino acids. Germline-derived CDR1 and CDR2 are SGHTA and FQGNSA. The CDR3: CASSLGDHPGELFF. The DNA for the CDR3 is TGTGCCAGCAGCTTAGGGGACCATCCCGGGGAGCTGTTTTTT.

This clone was counted a few times. The V gene is TRBV7-2, the J gene TRBJ2-5; D tentatively fits TRBD1 or TRBD2 (6 bases each). CDR3 length equals 14 residues. Germline V gene lookup returns CDR1 SGHTA and CDR2 FQGNSA. V lost 7 bases and J lost 4, with 16 bases in between. The DNA of the CDR3 is TGTGCCAGCACCCAACTAGCCAGGGGAGAGACCCAGTACTTC. Its translation: CASTQLARGETQYF. The whole variable domain, filled in from reference TRBV7-2 and TRBJ2-5, reads GAGVSQSPSNKVTEKGKDVELRCDPISGHTALYWYRQSLGQGLEFLIYFQGNSAPDKSGLPSDRFSAERTGGSVSTLTIQRTQQEDSAVYLCASTQLARGETQYFGPGTRLLVL.

With respect to this clone: This same CDR3 is encoded by further DNA sequences in the sample. This rearrangement joins TRBV5-6 to TRBJ2-5; D gene uncertain. V gave up 1 base and J gave up 5 bases, with 3 bases separating them. The CDR3 contains 11 residues. Germline V gives CDR1 SGHDT, CDR2 YYEEEE. CDR3 amino acids: CASSLQETQYF. The DNA of the CDR3 is TGTGCCAGCAGCTTGCAGGAGACCCAGTACTTC.

In its sample, this clone was seen a few times. The chain employs TRBV7-2 and TRBJ1-2; a weak D match, TRBD1 (6 bases). Trimming took off 3 bases at V and 7 bases at J, with 18 bases between the two ends. Germline V gives CDR1 SGHTA, CDR2 FQGNSA. The CDR3 consists of 15 residues. The CDR3 DNA follows: TGTGCCAGCAGCTTCCTACTAGCAGGGGCTGGTGGCTACACCTTC. Translating it yields CASSFLLAGAGGYTF.

V gene TRBV7-3 combines with J gene TRBJ2-3; possible D gene TRBD1, 5 bases. V lost 5 bases and J lost 1, with 19 bases in between. The CDR3 length is 17 residues. The germline CDR1 and CDR2 sequences are SGHTA and FQGTGA. The CDR3 nucleotides read TGTGCCAGCAGCCCCTTGGCGGAGAAAGGGGGCACAGATACGCAGTATTTT. It translates to CASSPLAEKGGTDTQYF.